A single T cell receptor (beta chain) is shown here with its context. Germline CDR1 is SQVTM and CDR2 is ANQGSEA. V shed 6 bases and J 7 bases; nucleotides not matched to a gene: 9. CDR3 length: 13 residues. MiXCR was run by TCRdb on the reads, yielding one entry per CDR3 protein. Counted here are 15,000 to 20,000 distinct CDR3 sequences, roughly 10% occurring once; the ten biggest clones make up 2.8%. This entry is derived from a study of type 1 regulatory T cells. In the study overall: An in vitro protocol generated T-allo10, a Tr1-enriched, alloantigen-specific CD4 T cell product.

Sequenced sample: CD4+ T cells, either the whole sample or a sorted fraction (not recorded which). The sequence came from a human donor in good health. The V gene is TRBV29-1, the J gene TRBJ2-1; 7 bases match TRBD1. The CDR3 nucleotides are TGCAGCGTGGATTTGGGGACAGCTAATGAGCAGTTCTTC. This codes for CSVDLGTANEQFF.